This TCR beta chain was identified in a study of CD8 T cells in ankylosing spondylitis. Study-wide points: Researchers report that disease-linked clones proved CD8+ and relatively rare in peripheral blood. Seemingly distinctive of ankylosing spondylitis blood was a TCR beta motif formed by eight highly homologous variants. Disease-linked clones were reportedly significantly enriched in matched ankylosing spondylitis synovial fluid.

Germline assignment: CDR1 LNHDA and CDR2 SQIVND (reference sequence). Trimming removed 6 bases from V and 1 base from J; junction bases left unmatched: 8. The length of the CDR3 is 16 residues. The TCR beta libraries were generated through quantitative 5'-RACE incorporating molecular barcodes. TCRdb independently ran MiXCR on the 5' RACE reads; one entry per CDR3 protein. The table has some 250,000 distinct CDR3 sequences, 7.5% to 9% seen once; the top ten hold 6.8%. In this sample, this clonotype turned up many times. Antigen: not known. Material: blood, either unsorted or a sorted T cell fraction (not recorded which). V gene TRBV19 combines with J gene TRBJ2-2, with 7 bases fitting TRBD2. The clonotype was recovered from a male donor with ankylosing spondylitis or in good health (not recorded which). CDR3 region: CASRPGTTKNTGELFF. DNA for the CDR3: TGTGCCAGTAGACCCGGGACTACCAAGAACACCGGGGAGCTGTTTTTT.